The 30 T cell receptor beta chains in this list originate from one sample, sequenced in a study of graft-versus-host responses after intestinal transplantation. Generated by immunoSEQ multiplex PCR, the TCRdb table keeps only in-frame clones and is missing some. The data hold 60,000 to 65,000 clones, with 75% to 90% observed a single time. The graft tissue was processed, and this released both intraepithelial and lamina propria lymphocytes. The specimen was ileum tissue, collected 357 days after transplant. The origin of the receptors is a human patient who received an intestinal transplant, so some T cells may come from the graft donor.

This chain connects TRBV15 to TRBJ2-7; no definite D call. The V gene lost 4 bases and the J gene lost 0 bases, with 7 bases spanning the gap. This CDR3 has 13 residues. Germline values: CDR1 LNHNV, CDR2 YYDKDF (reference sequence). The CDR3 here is CATSIRSSYEQYF. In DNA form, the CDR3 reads TGTGCCACCAGCATAAGGAGCTCCTACGAGCAGTACTTC. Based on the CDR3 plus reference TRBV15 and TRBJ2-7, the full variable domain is DAMVIQNPRYQVTQFGKPVTLSCSQTLNHNVMYWYQQKSSQAPKLLFHYYDKDFNNEADTPDNFQSRRPNTSFCFLDIRSPGLGDTAMYLCATSIRSSYEQYFGPGTRLTVT.

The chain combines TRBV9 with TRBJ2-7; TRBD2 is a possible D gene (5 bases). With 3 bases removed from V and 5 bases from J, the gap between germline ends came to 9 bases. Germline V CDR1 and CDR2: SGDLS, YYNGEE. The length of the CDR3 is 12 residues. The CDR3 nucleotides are TGTGCCAGCAGCGATGAGGGCCACGAGCAGTACTTC. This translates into CASSDEGHEQYF.

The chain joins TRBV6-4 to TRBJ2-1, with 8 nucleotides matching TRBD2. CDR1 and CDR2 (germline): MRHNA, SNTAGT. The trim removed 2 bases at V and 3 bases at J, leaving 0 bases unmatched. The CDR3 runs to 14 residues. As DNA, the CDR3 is TGTGCCAGCAGTGACGCGGGAGGCTACAATGAGCAGTTCTTC. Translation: CASSDAGGYNEQFF.

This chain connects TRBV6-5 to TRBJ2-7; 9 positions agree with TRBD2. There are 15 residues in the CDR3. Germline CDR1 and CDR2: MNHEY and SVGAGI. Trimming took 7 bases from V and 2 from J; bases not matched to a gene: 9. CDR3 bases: TGTGCCAGCATCGAATTTAGCGGGAGCCCCTACGAGCAGTACTTC. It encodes CASIEFSGSPYEQYF.

The CDR3 here is CASSAETGLGETQYF. Written as DNA, the CDR3 is TGTGCCAGCAGTGCGGAAACAGGTCTGGGCGAGACCCAGTACTTC. The chain links TRBV2 to TRBJ2-5; D may be TRBD1 (5 bases). Trimming removed 4 bases from V and 5 bases from J, with 17 bases in between. CDR3 length: 15 amino acids. CDR1 is SNHLY and CDR2 is FYNNEI in the germline V gene.

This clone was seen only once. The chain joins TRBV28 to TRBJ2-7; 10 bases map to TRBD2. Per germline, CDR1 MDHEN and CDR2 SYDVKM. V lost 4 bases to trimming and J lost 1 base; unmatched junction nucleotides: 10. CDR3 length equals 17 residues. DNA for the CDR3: TGTGCCAGCAGTTGGCCTAGCGGGAGTGGTGGTTCCTACGAGCAGTACTTC. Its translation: CASSWPSGSGGSYEQYF.

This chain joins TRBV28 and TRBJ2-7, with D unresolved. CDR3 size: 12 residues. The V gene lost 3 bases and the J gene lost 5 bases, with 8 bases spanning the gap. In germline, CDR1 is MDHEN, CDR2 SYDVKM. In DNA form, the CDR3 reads TGTGCCAGCAGTTTCGGTTTCAACGAGCAGTACTTC. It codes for CASSFGFNEQYF.

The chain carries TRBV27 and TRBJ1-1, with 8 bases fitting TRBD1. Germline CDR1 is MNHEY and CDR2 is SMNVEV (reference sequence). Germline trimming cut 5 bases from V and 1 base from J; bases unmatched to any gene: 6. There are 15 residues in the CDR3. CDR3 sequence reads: CASSPQGATNTEAFF. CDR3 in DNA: TGTGCCAGCAGTCCTCAGGGGGCAACGAACACTGAAGCTTTCTTT.

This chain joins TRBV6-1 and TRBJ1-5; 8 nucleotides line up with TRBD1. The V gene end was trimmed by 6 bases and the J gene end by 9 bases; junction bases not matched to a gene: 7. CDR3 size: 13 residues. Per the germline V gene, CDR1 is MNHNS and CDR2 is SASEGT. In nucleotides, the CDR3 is TGTGCCAGCAGCACCAGGGGGCTTCGGCCCCAGCATTTT. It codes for CASSTRGLRPQHF.

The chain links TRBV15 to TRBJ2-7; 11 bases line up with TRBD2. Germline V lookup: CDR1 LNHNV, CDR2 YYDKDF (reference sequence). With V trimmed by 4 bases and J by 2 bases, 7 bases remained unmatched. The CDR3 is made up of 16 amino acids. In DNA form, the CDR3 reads TGTGCCACCAGCACTCCTCCGGGACTAGCGGCCTACGAGCAGTACTTC. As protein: CATSTPPGLAAYEQYF.

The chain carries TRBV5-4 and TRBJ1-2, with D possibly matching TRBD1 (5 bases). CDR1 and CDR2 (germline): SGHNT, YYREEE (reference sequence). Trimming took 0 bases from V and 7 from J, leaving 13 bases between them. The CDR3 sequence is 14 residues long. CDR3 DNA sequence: TGTGCCAGCAGCTTGGAGGGGTGGGGATTTGGCTACACCTTC. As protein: CASSLEGWGFGYTF.

The CDR3 loop reads CASSLALGNMNTEAFF. The CDR3 DNA is TGCGCCAGCAGCTTGGCCCTGGGGAATATGAACACTGAAGCTTTCTTT. V is TRBV5-1 and J is TRBJ1-1; no reliable D call. The CDR3 length is 16 residues. V was cut by 0 bases and J by 0 bases, with 12 bases left in between. Germline V gene data show CDR1 as SGHRS and CDR2 as YFSETQ.

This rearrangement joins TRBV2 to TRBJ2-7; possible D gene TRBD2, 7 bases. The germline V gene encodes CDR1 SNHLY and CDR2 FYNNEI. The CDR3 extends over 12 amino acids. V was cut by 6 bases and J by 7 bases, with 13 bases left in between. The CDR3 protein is CASRTGGSEQYF. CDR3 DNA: TGTGCCAGCAGAACGGGGGGCTCTGAGCAGTACTTC.

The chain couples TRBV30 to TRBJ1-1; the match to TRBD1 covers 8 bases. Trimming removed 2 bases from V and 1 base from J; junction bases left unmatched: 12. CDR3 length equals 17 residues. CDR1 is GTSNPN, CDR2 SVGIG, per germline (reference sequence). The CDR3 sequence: CAWSRIQPDRANTEAFF. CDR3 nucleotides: TGTGCCTGGAGTCGAATCCAACCGGACAGGGCGAACACTGAAGCTTTCTTT.

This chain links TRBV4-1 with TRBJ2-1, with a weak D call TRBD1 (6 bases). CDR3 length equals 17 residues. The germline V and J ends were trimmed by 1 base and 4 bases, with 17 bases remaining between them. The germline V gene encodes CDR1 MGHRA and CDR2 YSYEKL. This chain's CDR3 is CASSQGIRGWPYNEQFF. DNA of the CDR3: TGCGCCAGCAGCCAAGGGATCAGGGGCTGGCCTTACAATGAGCAGTTCTTC.

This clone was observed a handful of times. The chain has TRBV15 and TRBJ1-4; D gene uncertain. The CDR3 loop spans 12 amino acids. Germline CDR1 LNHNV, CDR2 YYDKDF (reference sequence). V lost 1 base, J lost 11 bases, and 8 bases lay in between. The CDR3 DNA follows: TGTGCCACCAGCAGAGGGGTAGAGAAACTGTTTTTT. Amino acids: CATSRGVEKLFF.

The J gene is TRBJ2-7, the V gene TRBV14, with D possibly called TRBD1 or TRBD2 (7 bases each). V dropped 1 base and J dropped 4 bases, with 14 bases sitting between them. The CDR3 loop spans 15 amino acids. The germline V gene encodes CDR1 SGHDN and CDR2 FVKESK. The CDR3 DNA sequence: TGTGCCAGCAGCCAAGCAGGGGGGAGGGCATACGAGCAGTACTTC. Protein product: CASSQAGGRAYEQYF.

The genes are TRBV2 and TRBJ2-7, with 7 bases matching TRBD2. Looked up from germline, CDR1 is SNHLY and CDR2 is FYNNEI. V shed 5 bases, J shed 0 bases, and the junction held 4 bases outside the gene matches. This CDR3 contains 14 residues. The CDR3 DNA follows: TGTGCCAGCAGTCTAGAGCGGGGCTCCTACGAGCAGTACTTC. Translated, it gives CASSLERGSYEQYF.

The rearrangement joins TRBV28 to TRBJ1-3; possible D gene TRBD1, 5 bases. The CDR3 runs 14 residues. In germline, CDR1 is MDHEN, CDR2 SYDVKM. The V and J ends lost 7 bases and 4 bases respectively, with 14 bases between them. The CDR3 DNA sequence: TGTGCCAGCATGGAGGGGTCCTTAGGAAACACCATATATTTT. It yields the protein CASMEGSLGNTIYF.

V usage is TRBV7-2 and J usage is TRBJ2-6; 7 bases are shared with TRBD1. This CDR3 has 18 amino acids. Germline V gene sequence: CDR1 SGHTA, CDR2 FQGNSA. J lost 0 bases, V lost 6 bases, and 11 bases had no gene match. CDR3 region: CASSLSGQARSGANVLTF. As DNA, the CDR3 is TGTGCCAGCAGTCTTTCTGGACAGGCCCGCTCTGGGGCCAACGTCCTGACTTTC.

For the CDR3, the DNA is TGTGCCTGGAGTGTAGGGGGACAAGAGACCCAGTACTTC. Its translation: CAWSVGGQETQYF. The rearrangement uses TRBV30 and TRBJ2-5, with a weak D call TRBD1 (6 bases). Germline loops: CDR1 GTSNPN, CDR2 SVGIG (reference sequence). V lost 0 bases to trimming and J lost 2 bases, with 7 bases between them. The CDR3 sequence is 13 residues long.

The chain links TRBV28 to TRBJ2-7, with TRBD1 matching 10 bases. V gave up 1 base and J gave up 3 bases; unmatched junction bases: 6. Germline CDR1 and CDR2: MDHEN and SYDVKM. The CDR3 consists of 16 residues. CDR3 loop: CASSLSRQGADYEQYF. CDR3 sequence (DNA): TGTGCCAGCAGTTTATCTCGACAGGGGGCCGACTACGAGCAGTACTTC.

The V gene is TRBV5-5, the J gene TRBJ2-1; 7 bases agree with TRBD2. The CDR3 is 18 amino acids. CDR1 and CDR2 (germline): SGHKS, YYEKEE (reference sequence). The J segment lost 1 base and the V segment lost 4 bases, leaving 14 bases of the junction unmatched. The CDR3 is CASSPRDYLLGSYNEQFF. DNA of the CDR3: TGTGCCAGCAGCCCCCGGGACTACCTCCTGGGGTCCTACAATGAGCAGTTCTTC.

The CDR3 spells CASSSTPDRLTYEQYF. Written as DNA, the CDR3 is TGTGCCAGCAGCTCAACCCCCGACAGGCTGACCTACGAGCAGTACTTC. J is TRBJ2-7 and V is TRBV7-6; weak D call: TRBD1 (6 bases). Looked up from germline, CDR1 is SGHVS and CDR2 is FNYEAQ. The germline V and J ends were trimmed by 4 bases and 2 bases, with 18 bases remaining between them. This CDR3 has 16 residues. The variable domain in full, completed from reference TRBV7-6 and TRBJ2-7, reads GAGVSQSPRYKVTKRGQDVALRCDPISGHVSLYWYRQALGQGPEFLTYFNYEAQQDKSGLPNDRFSAERPEGSISTLTIQRTEQRDSAMYRCASSSTPDRLTYEQYFGPGTRLTVT.

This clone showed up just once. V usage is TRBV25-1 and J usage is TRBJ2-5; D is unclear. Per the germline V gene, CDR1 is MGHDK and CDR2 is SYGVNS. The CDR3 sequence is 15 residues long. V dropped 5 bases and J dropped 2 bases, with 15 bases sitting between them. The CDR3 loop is CASSTHKPFQETQYF. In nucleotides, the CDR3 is TGTGCCAGCAGTACCCATAAGCCCTTTCAAGAGACCCAGTACTTC.

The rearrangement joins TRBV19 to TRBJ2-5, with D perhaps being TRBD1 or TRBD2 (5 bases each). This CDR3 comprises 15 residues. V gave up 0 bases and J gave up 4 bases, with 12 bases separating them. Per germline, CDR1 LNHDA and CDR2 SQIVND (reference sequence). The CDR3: CASSIEGVAGETQYF. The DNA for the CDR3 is TGTGCCAGTAGTATAGAAGGGGTTGCGGGAGAGACCCAGTACTTC.

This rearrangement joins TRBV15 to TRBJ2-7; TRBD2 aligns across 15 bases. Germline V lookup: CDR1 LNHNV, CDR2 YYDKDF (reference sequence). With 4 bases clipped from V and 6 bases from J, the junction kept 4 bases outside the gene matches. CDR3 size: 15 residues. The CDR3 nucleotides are TGTGCCACCAGCACGGGACTAGCGGGAGGCCGCGAGCAGTACTTC. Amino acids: CATSTGLAGGREQYF.

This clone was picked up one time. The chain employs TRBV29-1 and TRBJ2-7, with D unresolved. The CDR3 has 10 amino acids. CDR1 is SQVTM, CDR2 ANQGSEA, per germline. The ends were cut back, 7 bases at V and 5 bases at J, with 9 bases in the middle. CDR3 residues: CSASGDEQYF. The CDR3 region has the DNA TGCAGCGCTTCGGGTGACGAGCAGTACTTC.

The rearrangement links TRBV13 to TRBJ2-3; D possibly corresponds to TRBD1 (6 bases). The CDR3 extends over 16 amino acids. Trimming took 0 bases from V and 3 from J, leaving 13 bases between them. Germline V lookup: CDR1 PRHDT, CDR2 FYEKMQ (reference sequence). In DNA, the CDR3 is TGTGCCAGCAGCTTAGGGGACAGCCTCATGACAGATACGCAGTATTTT. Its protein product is CASSLGDSLMTDTQYF.

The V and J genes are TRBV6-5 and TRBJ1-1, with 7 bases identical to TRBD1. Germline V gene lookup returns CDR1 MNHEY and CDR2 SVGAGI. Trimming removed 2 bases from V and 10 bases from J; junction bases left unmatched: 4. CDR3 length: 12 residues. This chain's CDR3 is CASSYPTGAAFF. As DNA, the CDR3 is TGTGCCAGCAGTTACCCCACAGGGGCAGCTTTCTTT.